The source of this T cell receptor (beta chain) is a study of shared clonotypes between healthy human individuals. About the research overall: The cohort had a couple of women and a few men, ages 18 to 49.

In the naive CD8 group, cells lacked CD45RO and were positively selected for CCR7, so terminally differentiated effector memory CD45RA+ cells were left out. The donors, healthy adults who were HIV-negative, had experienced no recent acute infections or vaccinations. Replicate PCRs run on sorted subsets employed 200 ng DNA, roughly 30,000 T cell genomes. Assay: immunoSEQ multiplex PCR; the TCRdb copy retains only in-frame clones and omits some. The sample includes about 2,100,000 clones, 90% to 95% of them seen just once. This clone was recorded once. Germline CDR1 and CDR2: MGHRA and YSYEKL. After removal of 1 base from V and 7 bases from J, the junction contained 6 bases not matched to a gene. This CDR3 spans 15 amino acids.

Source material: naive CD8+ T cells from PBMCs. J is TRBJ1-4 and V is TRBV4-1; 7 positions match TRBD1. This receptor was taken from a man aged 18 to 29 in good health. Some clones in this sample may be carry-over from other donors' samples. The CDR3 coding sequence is TGCGCCAGCAGCCAAGTAGGGGCAGGGGGTGAAAAACTGTTTTTT. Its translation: CASSQVGAGGEKLFF.